Each of the 26 T cell receptor beta chains below was sequenced from the same sample in a study of naive and memory T cell subsets. Two oligonucleotides, mixed equimolar, formed the beta constant-region primer covering TRBC1 and TRBC2. Nested alpha and beta constant-region primers with the SP2 primer drove four PCR rounds on ligated cDNA. TCRdb analysed the UMI-ligation and nested PCR reads with MiXCR anew, one entry per CDR3 protein. Of about 120,000 distinct CDR3 sequences in the sample, around 35% were seen once. The specimen sequenced was central memory CD4+ T cells from blood. The source of these receptors is a human donor in good health.

The CDR3 reads CASSPSSGSGYTF. The CDR3 bases are TGTGCCAGCAGCCCCTCTTCAGGGTCTGGCTACACCTTC. V and J are TRBV7-2 and TRBJ1-2; weak D call: TRBD1 (5 bases). V was clipped by 5 bases and J by 7 bases, with 14 bases between them. The CDR3 contains 13 residues. Germline assignment: CDR1 SGHTA and CDR2 FQGNSA.

The rearrangement uses TRBV6-1 and TRBJ2-1; TRBD2 matches at 12 bases. The CDR3 is made up of 14 amino acids. Germline-derived CDR1 and CDR2 are MNHNS and SASEGT. V lost 6 bases, J lost 10 bases, and 7 bases stayed unmatched. Here the CDR3 DNA reads TGTGCCAGCAGACCTAGCGGGAGGGCCACCGAGCAGTTCTTC. Translation: CASRPSGRATEQFF.

This clonotype was found a few times. The chain couples TRBV20-1 to TRBJ2-3; weak D call: TRBD1 (6 bases). Trimming shortened V by 6 bases and J by 3 bases, and 16 bases separated the two germline ends. Germline V gives CDR1 DFQATT, CDR2 SNEGSKA (reference sequence). The CDR3 spans 14 residues. CDR3 sequence: CSATRGSSTDTQYF. The CDR3 coding sequence is TGCAGTGCGACCAGGGGTAGCTCGACAGATACGCAGTATTTT.

This clonotype was seen more than once but under ten times. In DNA, the CDR3 is TGCAGCGCCTTCCTGGACAGGGCCCACGAGCAGTACTTC. Its translation: CSAFLDRAHEQYF. The chain uses TRBV29-1 and TRBJ2-7; 8 nucleotides match TRBD1. The CDR3 length is 13 residues. J was trimmed by 5 bases and V by 7 bases; bases with no gene match: 10. Germline lookup yields CDR1 SQVTM and CDR2 ANQGSEA.

CDR3 amino acids: CASSLNRQGRGTEAFF. The CDR3 nucleotides read TGTGCCAGCAGCTTGAACAGACAGGGGAGGGGGACTGAAGCTTTCTTT. The chain links TRBV7-2 to TRBJ1-1, with 8 bases aligning to TRBD1. This CDR3 has 16 amino acids. Germline V gene sequence: CDR1 SGHTA, CDR2 FQGNSA. With V trimmed by 3 bases and J by 5 bases, 11 bases remained unmatched.

The V gene is TRBV6-1, the J gene TRBJ2-3; TRBD2 matches 7 bases. This CDR3 region has 15 residues. The germline V gene encodes CDR1 MNHNS and CDR2 SASEGT. The J segment lost 0 bases and the V segment lost 4 bases, leaving 4 bases of the junction unmatched. The CDR3 region has the DNA TGTGCCAGCAGTGTGTTTAGCGGGAGCACAGATACGCAGTATTTT. This sequence encodes CASSVFSGSTDTQYF.

This clonotype was seen more than once but under ten times. V and J are TRBV20-1 and TRBJ2-5, with D tentatively TRBD2 (5 bases). The germline V gene has CDR1 DFQATT and CDR2 SNEGSKA (reference sequence). The CDR3 runs 13 residues. Trimming took off 6 bases at V and 2 bases at J, with 13 bases between the two ends. The CDR3 nucleotides are TGCAGTGCACGAGTGAGACTACAAGAGACCCAGTACTTC. It encodes CSARVRLQETQYF.

V is TRBV6-2 or TRBV6-3 and J is TRBJ2-1, with TRBD2 matching 7 bases. Per the germline V gene, CDR1 is MNHEY and CDR2 is SVGEGT. V shed 8 bases, J shed 9 bases, and the junction held 19 bases outside the gene matches. The CDR3 is 16 residues long. DNA of the CDR3: TGTGCCAGCCTTTCCGTTGCGGCTAGCGGTAAGGGTGAGCAGTTCTTC. It codes for CASLSVAASGKGEQFF.

The chain employs TRBV3-1 and TRBJ2-1; 9 bases map to TRBD2. The germline CDR1 and CDR2 sequences are LGHDT and YNNKEL (reference sequence). The CDR3 contains 16 residues. Germline trimming cut 0 bases from V and 5 bases from J; bases unmatched to any gene: 5. The CDR3 coding sequence is TGTGCCAGCAGCCAAGATAGGCTAGCGGGAAACAATGAGCAGTTCTTC. Residues: CASSQDRLAGNNEQFF.

This chain connects TRBV2 to TRBJ2-3; TRBD2 agrees at 7 bases. The V segment lost 7 bases and the J segment 2 bases; nucleotides outside the gene matches: 6. The CDR3 has 14 amino acids. Looked up from germline, CDR1 is SNHLY and CDR2 is FYNNEI. The CDR3 loop reads CASMGGTITDTQYF. The CDR3 nucleotides read TGTGCCAGCATGGGCGGGACTATCACAGATACGCAGTATTTT. Using reference TRBV2 and TRBJ2-3 for the parts outside the CDR3, the full variable domain is EPEVTQTPSHQVTQMGQEVILRCVPISNHLYFYWYRQILGQKVEFLVSFYNNEISEKSEIFDDQFSVERPDGSNFTLKIRSTKLEDSAMYFCASMGGTITDTQYFGPGTRLTVL.

This chain links TRBV7-2 with TRBJ2-6, with a possible D match to TRBD1 (6 bases). V was cut by 2 bases and J by 0 bases, with 17 bases left in between. CDR1 SGHTA and CDR2 FQGNSA come from the germline V gene. CDR3 length: 19 amino acids. The CDR3 region has the DNA TGTGCCAGCAGCTTATCGTCCACAGGGAAGGGCTCTGGGGCCAACGTCCTGACTTTC. Its translation: CASSLSSTGKGSGANVLTF. Variable domain in full (rest from reference TRBV7-2 and TRBJ2-6): GAGVSQSPSNKVTEKGKDVELRCDPISGHTALYWYRQSLGQGLEFLIYFQGNSAPDKSGLPSDRFSAERTGGSVSTLTIQRTQQEDSAVYLCASSLSSTGKGSGANVLTFGAGSRLTVL.

The V call is TRBV14, the J call TRBJ2-6, with D tentatively TRBD1 (5 bases). Trimming stripped 2 bases from V and 2 bases from J, with 10 bases between. The CDR3 sequence is 16 residues long. Germline V gene data show CDR1 as SGHDN and CDR2 as FVKESK. CDR3 in DNA: TGTGCCAGCAGCCAATTTTTGGGGCCTGGGGCCAACGTCCTGACTTTC. This encodes CASSQFLGPGANVLTF.

Regarding this clonotype: A read error may explain this, as a much larger clone is one base away. This rearrangement joins TRBV28 to TRBJ2-7; D gene unclear. The CDR3 is 12 amino acids. Trimming removed 6 bases from V and 6 bases from J, with 12 bases in between. Germline assignment: CDR1 MDHEN and CDR2 SYDVKM. Here the CDR3 reads CASSQVFPEQYF. The CDR3 DNA is TGTGCCAGCAGCCAGGTGTTTCCCGAGCAGTACTTC.

This sequence joins TRBV7-2 and TRBJ2-7, with TRBD2 identical over 7 bases. The CDR3 covers 15 residues. V shed 1 base, J shed 6 bases, and the junction held 9 bases outside the gene matches. Germline CDR1 SGHTA, CDR2 FQGNSA. The CDR3 spells CASSLVRGGSFEQYF. For the CDR3, the DNA is TGTGCCAGCAGCTTAGTTCGGGGCGGGAGTTTCGAGCAGTACTTC.

This clonotype showed up just a few times. V and J are TRBV2 and TRBJ1-5, with TRBD1 matching 7 bases. The CDR3 sequence is 13 residues long. V dropped 6 bases and J dropped 1; count of bases not matched to a gene: 0. CDR1 is SNHLY and CDR2 is FYNNEI in the germline V gene. CDR3 nucleotide sequence: TGTGCCAGCAGGGGACAGAGCAATCAGCCCCAGCATTTT. Translating it yields CASRGQSNQPQHF.

This clonotype was detected only a few times. The rearrangement joins TRBV7-9 to TRBJ2-5; D gene ambiguous. This CDR3 is built from 16 residues. V was shortened by 4 bases and J by 5 bases, with 20 bases between the two germline ends. Germline-derived CDR1 and CDR2 are SEHNR and FQNEAQ (reference sequence). This CDR3 reads CASSSLKGSAEETQYF. The CDR3 nucleotides are TGTGCCAGCAGCTCCCTGAAAGGGTCCGCGGAGGAGACCCAGTACTTC.

This clonotype was counted only a few times. The chain uses TRBV24-1 and TRBJ2-1, with 11 bases identical to TRBD1. The V and J ends lost 1 base and 9 bases, in that order; junction bases with no gene match: 4. The CDR3 totals 15 residues. The germline V gene has CDR1 KGHDR and CDR2 SFDVKD. This chain's CDR3 is CATSDLWTGGSEQFF. The CDR3 nucleotides are TGTGCCACCAGTGATTTATGGACAGGGGGCAGTGAGCAGTTCTTC.

The chain is built from TRBV11-2 and TRBJ2-4; the D is unclear. Trimming removed 2 bases at V and 7 bases at J, with 12 bases between. The CDR3 contains 14 residues. CDR1 is SGHAT, CDR2 FQNNGV, per germline. DNA of the CDR3: TGTGCCAGCAGCTTAAACTCCCCGGGTAACATTCAGTACTTC. Translated: CASSLNSPGNIQYF.

The chain links TRBV5-1 to TRBJ1-2, with 7 bases identical to TRBD1. The J segment lost 5 bases and the V segment lost 2 bases, leaving 6 bases of the junction unmatched. In germline, CDR1 is SGHRS, CDR2 YFSETQ. This CDR3 comprises 14 residues. The CDR3 spells CASSLEGALYGYTF. In DNA form, the CDR3 reads TGCGCCAGCAGCTTAGAGGGGGCGCTTTATGGCTACACCTTC.

This clonotype was counted between two and nine times. The V gene is TRBV5-1, the J gene TRBJ2-7, with 8 bases aligning to TRBD2. The J segment lost 2 bases and the V segment lost 4 bases, leaving 5 bases of the junction unmatched. The CDR3 is made up of 14 amino acids. CDR1 and CDR2 from the germline V gene are SGHRS and YFSETQ. The CDR3 sequence is CASSPGGKPYEQYF. CDR3 nucleotide sequence: TGCGCCAGCAGCCCGGGAGGGAAGCCCTACGAGCAGTACTTC.

The chain's CDR3 is CASSLFGTGADSPLHF. CDR3 nucleotides: TGTGCCAGCAGCCTTTTTGGGACAGGGGCAGATTCACCCCTCCACTTT. The chain joins TRBV3-1 to TRBJ1-6, with TRBD1 matching over 10 bases. This CDR3 region has 16 residues. Germline lookup yields CDR1 LGHDT and CDR2 YNNKEL (reference sequence). V was clipped by 4 bases and J by 8 bases; unmatched bases: 8. Complete variable domain (other parts from reference TRBV3-1 and TRBJ1-6): DTAVSQTPKYLVTQMGNDKSIKCEQNLGHDTMYWYKQDSKKFLKIMFSYNNKELIINETVPNRFSPKSPDKAHLNLHINSLELGDSAVYFCASSLFGTGADSPLHFGNGTRLTVT.

This chain uses TRBV14 with TRBJ2-3; possible D gene TRBD2, 5 bases. In germline, CDR1 is SGHDN, CDR2 FVKESK. CDR3 length equals 11 residues. V was pared by 2 bases and J by 11 bases, with 8 bases between. Here the CDR3 reads CASSQFGEQYF. The CDR3 DNA reads TGTGCCAGCAGCCAATTCGGGGAGCAGTATTTT.

This clonotype occurred many times. The chain carries TRBV7-2 and TRBJ2-3, with TRBD1 identical over 9 bases. Germline trimming cut 4 bases from V and 3 bases from J; bases unmatched to any gene: 8. The CDR3 totals 16 residues. Germline V CDR1 and CDR2: SGHTA, FQGNSA. The CDR3 sequence is CASSSRRGQGTDTQYF. The CDR3 DNA reads as TGTGCCAGCAGCTCGCGGAGGGGACAGGGTACAGATACGCAGTATTTT.

This clonotype was counted between two and nine times. J is TRBJ1-6 and V is TRBV6-5, with TRBD1 matching over 11 bases. The junction had 3 bases not matched to a gene; V was cut back by 6 bases and J by 8 bases. Germline loops: CDR1 MNHEY, CDR2 SVGAGI. The CDR3 is 14 amino acids. CDR3 nucleotide sequence: TGTGCCAGCAGCCCGGGACAGGGGGATTCACCCCTCCACTTT. Its translation is CASSPGQGDSPLHF.

This sequence joins TRBV2 and TRBJ2-1; tentative D call: TRBD2 (6 bases). Germline CDR1 and CDR2: SNHLY and FYNNEI. CDR3 length equals 17 residues. Between the trimmed V and J ends, which lost 4 bases and 8 bases, there was a span of 24 bases. The CDR3 coding sequence is TGTGCCAGCAGTGTGAGGCGGAGCCGCGATACGGGAGATGAGCAGTTCTTC. This sequence encodes CASSVRRSRDTGDEQFF.

The V and J genes are TRBV20-1 and TRBJ2-3, with 9 bases lining up with TRBD1. Germline V lookup: CDR1 DFQATT, CDR2 SNEGSKA (reference sequence). The J segment lost 6 bases and the V segment lost 5 bases, leaving 9 bases of the junction unmatched. CDR3 length: 14 amino acids. CDR3 loop: CSAADRGSGDTQYF. CDR3 coding DNA: TGCAGTGCTGCAGACAGGGGGAGTGGGGATACGCAGTATTTT.